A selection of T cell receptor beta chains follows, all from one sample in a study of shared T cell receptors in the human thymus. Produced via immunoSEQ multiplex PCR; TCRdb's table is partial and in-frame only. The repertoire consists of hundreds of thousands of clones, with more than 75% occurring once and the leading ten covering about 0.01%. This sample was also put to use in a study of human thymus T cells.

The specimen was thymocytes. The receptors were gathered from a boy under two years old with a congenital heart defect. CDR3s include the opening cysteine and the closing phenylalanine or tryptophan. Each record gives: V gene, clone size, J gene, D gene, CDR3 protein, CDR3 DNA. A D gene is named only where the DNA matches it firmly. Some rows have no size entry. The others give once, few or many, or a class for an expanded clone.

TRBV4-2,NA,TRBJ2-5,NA,CASSQAGGVRGETQYF,TGTGCCAGCAGCCAAGCCGGGGGAGTACGAGGAGAGACCCAGTACTTC
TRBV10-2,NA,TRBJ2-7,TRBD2,CASSEVSGSSYEQYF,TGCGCCAGCAGTGAGGTTAGCGGGAGCTCCTACGAGCAGTACTTC
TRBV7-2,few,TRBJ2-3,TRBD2,CASSSLAGKRTDTQYF,TGTGCCAGCAGCTCCCTAGCGGGAAAGCGAACAGATACGCAGTATTTT
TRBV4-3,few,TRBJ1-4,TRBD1,CASSQARGQGGEKLFF,TGCGCCAGCAGCCAAGCCCGGGGCCAGGGGGGTGAAAAACTGTTTTTT
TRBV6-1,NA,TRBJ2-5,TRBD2,CASSETGTSGRPETQYF,TGTGCCAGCAGCGAAACCGGGACTAGCGGGAGACCTGAGACCCAGTACTTC
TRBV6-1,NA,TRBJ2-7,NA,CASSEGGEGHDTLRYEQYF,TGTGCCAGCAGTGAAGGGGGCGAGGGACACGATACGCTGCGTTACGAGCAGTACTTC
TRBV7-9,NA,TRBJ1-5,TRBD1,CASSPQEGAPYWPQHF,TGTGCCAGCAGCCCCCAGGAGGGGGCTCCCTATTGGCCCCAGCATTTT
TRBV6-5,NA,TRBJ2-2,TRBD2,CASRLAGHTGELFF,TGTGCCAGCCGGCTAGCGGGCCACACCGGGGAGCTGTTTTTT
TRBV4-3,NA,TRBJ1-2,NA,CASSFADPSLGRANYGYTF,TGCGCCAGCAGCTTTGCGGACCCGTCTTTAGGGAGAGCTAACTATGGCTACACCTTC
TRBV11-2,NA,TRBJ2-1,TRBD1,CASSLGRGFYNEQFF,TGTGCCAGCAGCTTGGGCAGGGGGTTCTACAATGAGCAGTTCTTC
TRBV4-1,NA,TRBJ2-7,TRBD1,CASSQDSSHGTGDSYEQYF,TGCGCCAGCAGCCAAGATAGTAGCCACGGGACAGGTGATTCCTACGAGCAGTACTTC
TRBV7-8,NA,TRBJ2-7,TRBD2,CASSLAPTSGRPGEQYF,TGTGCCAGCAGCTTAGCGCCGACTAGCGGGAGACCAGGGGAGCAGTACTTC
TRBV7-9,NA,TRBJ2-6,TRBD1,CASSHSGQGSPGANVLTF,TGTGCCAGCAGCCATTCGGGACAGGGATCTCCTGGGGCCAACGTCCTGACTTTC
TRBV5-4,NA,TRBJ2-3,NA,CASREGRADTQYF,TGTGCCAGCAGGGAGGGCCGGGCAGATACGCAGTATTTT
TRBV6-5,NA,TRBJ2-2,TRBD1,CASSRDSLGGELFF,TGTGCCAGCAGCCGGGACAGTTTAGGCGGGGAGCTGTTTTTT
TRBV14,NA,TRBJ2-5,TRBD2,CASSQVPGGETQYF,TGTGCCAGCAGCCAAGTGCCCGGGGGGGAGACCCAGTACTTC
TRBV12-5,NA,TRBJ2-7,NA,CASGLLVAPYEQYF,TGTGCTAGTGGCCTCCTAGTGGCACCCTACGAGCAGTACTTC
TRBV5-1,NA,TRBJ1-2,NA,CASSFRGFQDYGYTF,TGCGCCAGCAGCTTTAGGGGCTTCCAGGACTATGGCTACACCTTC
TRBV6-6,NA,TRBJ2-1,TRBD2,CASSYDTSGHYNEQFF,TGTGCCAGCAGTTATGATACTAGCGGGCACTACAATGAGCAGTTCTTC
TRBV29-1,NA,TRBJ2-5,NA,CSAGQGGEYQETQYF,TGCAGCGCCGGGCAGGGGGGAGAGTACCAAGAGACCCAGTACTTC
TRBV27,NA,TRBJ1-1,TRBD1,CASSFREPGQTNTEAFF,TGTGCCAGCAGTTTTCGCGAACCGGGACAGACTAACACTGAAGCTTTCTTT
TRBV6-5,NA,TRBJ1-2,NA,CASSYSNHYYGYTF,TGTGCCAGCAGTTACTCGAATCACTACTATGGCTACACCTTC
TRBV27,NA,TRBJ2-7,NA,CASSPRIPGGGTYEQYF,TGTGCCAGCAGTCCCCGTATCCCCGGGGGAGGTACTTACGAGCAGTACTTC
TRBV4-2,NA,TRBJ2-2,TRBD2,CASSQDPREVGELFF,TGTGCCAGCAGCCAAGATCCCCGGGAGGTCGGGGAGCTGTTTTTT
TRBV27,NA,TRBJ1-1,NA,CASSPSLEEYWWGDTEAFF,TGTGCCAGCAGCCCCAGTTTAGAAGAGTACTGGTGGGGAGACACTGAAGCTTTCTTT
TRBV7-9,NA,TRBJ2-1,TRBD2,CASSPKPISGRSAYNEQFF,TGTGCCAGCAGCCCCAAGCCCATTAGCGGGAGATCTGCCTACAATGAGCAGTTCTTC
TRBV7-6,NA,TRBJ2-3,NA,CASSRTSTDTQYF,TGTGCCAGCAGCCGAACAAGCACAGATACGCAGTATTTT
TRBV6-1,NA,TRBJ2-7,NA,CASSDWAGPQTYEQYF,TGTGCCAGCAGTGATTGGGCGGGGCCCCAGACATACGAGCAGTACTTC
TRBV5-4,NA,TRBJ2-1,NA,CASSPWESPYNEQFF,TGTGCCAGCAGCCCCTGGGAGTCCCCCTACAATGAGCAGTTCTTC
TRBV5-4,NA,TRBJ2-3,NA,CASSSGAVSTDTQYF,TGTGCCAGCAGCTCTGGGGCGGTTAGCACAGATACGCAGTATTTT
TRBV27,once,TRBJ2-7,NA,CASSLAESHLYEQYF,TGTGCCAGCAGTTTAGCAGAATCCCACCTCTACGAGCAGTACTTC
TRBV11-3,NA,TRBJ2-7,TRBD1,CASSHRDRGSYEQYF,TGTGCCAGCAGCCACCGGGACAGGGGGTCCTACGAGCAGTACTTC
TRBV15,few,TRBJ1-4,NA,CATSSRQGSNEKLFF,TGTGCCACCAGCTCCCGGCAGGGCTCTAATGAAAAACTGTTTTTT
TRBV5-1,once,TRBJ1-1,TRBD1,CASSWTGTGLNTEAFF,TGCGCCAGCAGCTGGACCGGGACAGGACTGAACACTGAAGCTTTCTTT
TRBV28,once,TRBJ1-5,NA,CASTNPGKREGNQPQHF,TGTGCCAGCACCAATCCCGGGAAAAGGGAAGGCAATCAGCCCCAGCATTTT
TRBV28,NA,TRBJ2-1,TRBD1,CASSLIWGQIMDEQFF,TGTGCCAGCAGCTTGATCTGGGGACAGATAATGGATGAGCAGTTCTTC
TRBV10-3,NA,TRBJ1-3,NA,CAISRNDPQVHSGNTIYF,TGTGCCATCAGTCGCAACGACCCTCAGGTCCACTCTGGAAACACCATATATTTT
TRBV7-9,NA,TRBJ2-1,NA,CASSLSEAANNEQFF,TGTGCCAGCAGCTTATCTGAGGCCGCAAACAATGAGCAGTTCTTC
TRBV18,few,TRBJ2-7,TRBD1,CASSPPTWQGVTYEQYF,TGTGCCAGCTCACCACCGACGTGGCAGGGGGTGACCTACGAGCAGTACTTC
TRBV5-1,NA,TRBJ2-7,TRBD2,CASSLGTSGNLSYEQYF,TGCGCCAGCAGCCTTGGGACTAGCGGGAACCTCTCCTACGAGCAGTACTTC
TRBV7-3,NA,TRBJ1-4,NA,CASPGATNEKLFF,TGTGCCAGCCCGGGTGCAACTAATGAAAAACTGTTTTTT
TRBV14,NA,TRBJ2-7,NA,CASSREGESYEQYF,TGTGCCAGCAGCCGCGAAGGGGAATCTTACGAGCAGTACTTC
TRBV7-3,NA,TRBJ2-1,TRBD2,CASSFQTTSGRANPYNEQFF,TGTGCCAGCAGCTTCCAAACGACTAGCGGGAGGGCCAACCCCTACAATGAGCAGTTCTTC
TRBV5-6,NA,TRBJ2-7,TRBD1,CASSSGQVWEQYF,TGTGCCAGCAGCTCCGGACAGGTTTGGGAGCAGTACTTC
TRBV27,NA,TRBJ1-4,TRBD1,CASSSPGQLGRTEKLFF,TGTGCCAGCAGTTCTCCGGGACAGTTAGGCCGGACCGAAAAACTGTTTTTT
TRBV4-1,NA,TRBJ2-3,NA,CASRSRDVLGTDTQYF,TGCGCCAGCAGGTCGAGGGATGTGTTGGGGACAGATACGCAGTATTTT
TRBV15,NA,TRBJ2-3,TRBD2,CATSRTPHMSGRTDTQYF,TGTGCCACCAGCAGAACCCCTCATATGAGCGGGAGAACAGATACGCAGTATTTT
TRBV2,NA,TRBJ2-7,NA,CASSEKAGAWYEQYF,TGTGCCAGCAGTGAAAAGGCGGGGGCCTGGTACGAGCAGTACTTC
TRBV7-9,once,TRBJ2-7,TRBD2,CASSTSGRTGYDEQYF,TGTGCCAGCTCGACTAGCGGGAGAACGGGCTATGACGAGCAGTACTTC
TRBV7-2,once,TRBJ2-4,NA,CASSLEAEAKNIQYF,TGTGCCAGCAGCTTAGAGGCGGAAGCCAAAAACATTCAGTACTTC
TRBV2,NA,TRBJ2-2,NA,CASSEGGSNTGELFF,TGTGCCAGCAGTGAAGGAGGGTCAAACACCGGGGAGCTGTTTTTT
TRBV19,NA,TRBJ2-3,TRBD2,CASSEKGTTDSTDTQYF,TGTGCCAGTAGTGAAAAAGGGACTACCGACAGCACAGATACGCAGTATTTT
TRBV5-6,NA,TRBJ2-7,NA,CASSFTGAAYEQYF,TGTGCCAGCAGCTTTACAGGCGCTGCCTACGAGCAGTACTTC